Shown below are 5 T cell receptor beta chains from a single sample sequenced in a study of shared clonotypes between healthy human individuals (dated by TCRdb to about 2020). For the CD8 naive samples, CD45RO-negative cells were positively selected for CCR7, yielding a CD45RA+CCR7+ population from which TemRA cells were excluded. Library preparation used the immunoSEQ multiplex PCR assay. TCRdb carries this immuneACCESS record with in-frame sequences only. Its versions omit some clonotypes, under half of them owing to an unresolved V gene in the studies checked, with the rest unexplained. A total of hundreds of thousands of clones appear in this sample, nearly 97% of them only once. Clones ranked in the top ten supply 0.11% of the sample. Sequencing input: naive CD8+ T cells sorted from blood. Explained via the paper, the cell subset or site label denotes: CD45RA+CCR7+. The origin of the receptors is a woman aged 25 to 45 in good health.

The CDR3 DNA reads as TGTGCCAGCAGCTTAAATTATGCCGGAGGGCCTGATAATGAGCAGTTCTTC. It is translated as CASSLNYAGGPDNEQFF. The chain links TRBV7-2 to TRBJ2-1, with a possible D match to TRBD2 (6 bases). Trimming removed 2 bases at V and 7 bases at J, with 21 bases between. The CDR3 runs to 17 residues. Per the germline V gene, CDR1 is SGHTA and CDR2 is FQGNSA.

This rearrangement joins TRBV10-3 to TRBJ2-7; TRBD1 agrees at 7 bases. Germline V CDR1 and CDR2: ENHRY, SYGVKD. The CDR3 loop spans 15 amino acids. V lost 2 bases to trimming and J lost 2 bases; unmatched junction nucleotides: 6. The CDR3 DNA is TGTGCCATCAGTGAGGGACAGGCGGTTGCCTACGAGCAGTACTTC. Residues: CAISEGQAVAYEQYF.

The gene calls are TRBV4-1 and TRBJ2-5; the match to TRBD2 covers 11 bases. The V and J ends lost 0 bases and 4 bases, in that order; junction bases with no gene match: 7. The CDR3 is made up of 17 amino acids. Germline-derived CDR1 and CDR2 are MGHRA and YSYEKL. CDR3 sequence: CASSQDPLAGGVETQYF. Here the CDR3 DNA reads TGCGCCAGCAGCCAAGATCCTCTAGCGGGAGGTGTAGAGACCCAGTACTTC.

The chain recombines TRBV5-5 with TRBJ2-7; D unclear. With 0 bases removed from V and 3 bases from J, the gap between germline ends came to 10 bases. In germline, CDR1 is SGHKS, CDR2 YYEKEE (reference sequence). This CDR3 has 14 amino acids. CDR3 DNA: TGTGCCAGCAGCTTGGTTTATGATCACTACGAGCAGTACTTC. Residues: CASSLVYDHYEQYF.

This rearrangement joins TRBV2 to TRBJ2-2; 7 bases line up with TRBD1. Germline CDR1 and CDR2: SNHLY and FYNNEI. The CDR3 length is 16 residues. V lost 5 bases, J lost 6 bases, and 12 bases stayed unmatched. The CDR3 coding sequence is TGTGCCAGCAGTTTCACAGGGGCCTTAAGTGCCGGGGAGCTGTTTTTT. Encoded protein: CASSFTGALSAGELFF.